This T cell receptor beta chain is from a study of patients and donors after allogeneic stem cell transplantation. One entry per CDR3 protein, called by TCRdb with MiXCR from the RT-PCR reads. The data hold some 880,000 distinct CDR3 sequences, with roughly 18% observed a single time. This clonotype was observed a single time. CDR3 size: 13 residues. The V end was cut by 5 bases, the J end by 4 bases, with 11 bases between. Per germline, CDR1 SGHVS and CDR2 FNYEAQ. This rearrangement joins TRBV7-6 to TRBJ2-5; no definite D call. The clonotype originates from a human donor who was either an allogeneic HSCT recipient or a stem cell or donor lymphocyte infusion donor (not recorded which). It is not recorded whose cells these are; they may come from a transplant donor. Sequenced material: blood, either unsorted or a sorted T cell fraction (not recorded which). The chain's CDR3 is CASSPAGAETQYF. The DNA of the CDR3 is TGTGCCAGCAGCCCGGCAGGAGCAGAGACCCAGTACTTC.